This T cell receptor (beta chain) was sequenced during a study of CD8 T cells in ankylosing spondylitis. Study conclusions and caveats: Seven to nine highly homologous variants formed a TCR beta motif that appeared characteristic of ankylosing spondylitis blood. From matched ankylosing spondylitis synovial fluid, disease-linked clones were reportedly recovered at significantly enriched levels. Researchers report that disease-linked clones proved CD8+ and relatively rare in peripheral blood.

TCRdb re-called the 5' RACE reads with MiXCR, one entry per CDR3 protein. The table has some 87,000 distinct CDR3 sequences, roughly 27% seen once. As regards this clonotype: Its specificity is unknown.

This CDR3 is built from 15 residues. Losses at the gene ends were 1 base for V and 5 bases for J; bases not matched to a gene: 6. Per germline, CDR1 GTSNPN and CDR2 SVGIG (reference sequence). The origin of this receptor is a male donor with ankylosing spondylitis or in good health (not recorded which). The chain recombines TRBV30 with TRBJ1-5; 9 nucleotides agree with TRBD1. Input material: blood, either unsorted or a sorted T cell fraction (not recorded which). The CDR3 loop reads CAWSGARTGDQPQHF. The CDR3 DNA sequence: TGTGCCTGGAGTGGAGCCCGGACAGGGGATCAGCCCCAGCATTTT.